This is a list of T cell receptor beta chains from one sample in a study of blood T cell repertoires in COVID-19. Clones were sequenced by immunoSEQ multiplex PCR, and TCRdb holds only the in-frame ones, with some missing. The repertoire holds about 84,000 clones, with about 80% as singletons. The source material was peripheral blood. The receptors were gathered from a man aged 65 to 79 with acute or convalescent COVID-19. Both conserved end residues are part of each CDR3. Each record gives: CDR3 protein, J gene, V gene, D gene. D genes are given only for firm matches.

CDR3 protein: CATSAGWPGSQYF; J gene: TRBJ2-3; V gene: TRBV24-1; D gene: NA
CDR3 protein: CASSDQGTGGNTQYF; J gene: TRBJ2-3; V gene: TRBV9; D gene: TRBD1
CDR3 protein: CASSVGSTGELFF; J gene: TRBJ2-2; V gene: TRBV9; D gene: NA
CDR3 protein: CASSSLGQGSNEKLFF; J gene: TRBJ1-4; V gene: TRBV7-6; D gene: NA
CDR3 protein: CASNLTGGQPQHF; J gene: TRBJ1-5; V gene: TRBV6-6; D gene: TRBD1
CDR3 protein: CASSPSGSSYNEQFF; J gene: TRBJ2-1; V gene: TRBV11-3; D gene: TRBD2
CDR3 protein: CASSLRGHDTEAFF; J gene: TRBJ1-1; V gene: TRBV27; D gene: NA
CDR3 protein: CASSLTSGFNEQFF; J gene: TRBJ2-1; V gene: TRBV6-5; D gene: TRBD2
CDR3 protein: CASSLELAGGNEQFF; J gene: TRBJ2-1; V gene: TRBV5-1; D gene: TRBD2
CDR3 protein: CASSVSGGLAGGPLTDTQYF; J gene: TRBJ2-3; V gene: TRBV2; D gene: TRBD2
CDR3 protein: CASSLVRVQPQHF; J gene: TRBJ1-5; V gene: TRBV7-2; D gene: NA
CDR3 protein: CASSTTGNTEAFF; J gene: TRBJ1-1; V gene: TRBV7-2; D gene: NA
CDR3 protein: CASTHTGGSGGYEQYF; J gene: TRBJ2-7; V gene: TRBV11-2; D gene: TRBD2
CDR3 protein: CASEDRGHSSTEAFF; J gene: TRBJ1-1; V gene: TRBV12-5; D gene: TRBD1
CDR3 protein: CASRPWNGGTEAFF; J gene: TRBJ1-1; V gene: TRBV5-8; D gene: NA
CDR3 protein: CASSFGYSGRDQPQHF; J gene: TRBJ1-5; V gene: TRBV7-9; D gene: NA
CDR3 protein: CASSLSANYGYTF; J gene: TRBJ1-2; V gene: TRBV5-1; D gene: NA
CDR3 protein: CASSRTSGGWNQPQHF; J gene: TRBJ1-5; V gene: TRBV28; D gene: TRBD1
CDR3 protein: CASSQGLAGVVLTDTQYF; J gene: TRBJ2-3; V gene: TRBV14; D gene: TRBD2
CDR3 protein: CSVEDGGFHYGYTF; J gene: TRBJ1-2; V gene: TRBV29-1; D gene: NA
CDR3 protein: CASSYLRQGSTDTQYF; J gene: TRBJ2-3; V gene: TRBV6-6; D gene: NA
CDR3 protein: CATSDALLAGRGISGELFF; J gene: TRBJ2-2; V gene: TRBV24-1; D gene: NA
CDR3 protein: CASSQGHRDRGRGYTF; J gene: TRBJ1-2; V gene: TRBV4-1; D gene: TRBD1
CDR3 protein: CASSLSRLAGEGDTQYF; J gene: TRBJ2-3; V gene: TRBV28; D gene: TRBD2
CDR3 protein: CASSHPQGRANTEAFF; J gene: TRBJ1-1; V gene: TRBV4-1; D gene: NA
CDR3 protein: CASGSLGQGYGYTF; J gene: TRBJ1-2; V gene: TRBV12-5; D gene: TRBD1
CDR3 protein: CASRGTGGGYTF; J gene: TRBJ1-2; V gene: TRBV2; D gene: TRBD1
CDR3 protein: CATSRASGDYGYTF; J gene: TRBJ1-2; V gene: TRBV15; D gene: NA
CDR3 protein: CASSLLLAGNNEQFF; J gene: TRBJ2-1; V gene: TRBV28; D gene: TRBD2
CDR3 protein: CASSSSLGQGNQPQHF; J gene: TRBJ1-5; V gene: TRBV6-6; D gene: NA
CDR3 protein: CASSSGQGGDQETQYF; J gene: TRBJ2-5; V gene: TRBV5-8; D gene: NA
CDR3 protein: CASTLTGYGYTF; J gene: TRBJ1-2; V gene: TRBV12-3/TRBV12-4; D gene: NA
CDR3 protein: CASSLVPVNEQFF; J gene: TRBJ2-1; V gene: TRBV27; D gene: NA
CDR3 protein: CASSLVTMGGNEQFF; J gene: TRBJ2-1; V gene: TRBV7-9; D gene: NA
CDR3 protein: CASNRTGGAPEAFF; J gene: TRBJ1-1; V gene: TRBV19; D gene: TRBD1
CDR3 protein: CASSFRSGSGTREQYF; J gene: TRBJ2-7; V gene: TRBV27; D gene: TRBD2
CDR3 protein: CASSFGTGDEKLFF; J gene: TRBJ1-4; V gene: TRBV9; D gene: TRBD1
CDR3 protein: CASSLRTGVDSPLHF; J gene: TRBJ1-6; V gene: TRBV27; D gene: TRBD1
CDR3 protein: CASTQGGIRSPLHF; J gene: TRBJ1-6; V gene: TRBV28; D gene: NA
CDR3 protein: CASRQGALNEKLFF; J gene: TRBJ1-4; V gene: TRBV2; D gene: TRBD1
CDR3 protein: CASSIETGNQPQHF; J gene: TRBJ1-5; V gene: TRBV19; D gene: TRBD1
CDR3 protein: CASGTGTGTYNEQFF; J gene: TRBJ2-1; V gene: TRBV5-1; D gene: TRBD1
CDR3 protein: CASSEGTGVSGNTIYF; J gene: TRBJ1-3; V gene: TRBV18; D gene: TRBD1
CDR3 protein: CASSARGGYGYTF; J gene: TRBJ1-2; V gene: TRBV28; D gene: NA
CDR3 protein: CASSPGGSARRYEQYF; J gene: TRBJ2-7; V gene: TRBV5-6; D gene: TRBD2
CDR3 protein: CASSHQETQYF; J gene: TRBJ2-5; V gene: TRBV6-2/TRBV6-3; D gene: NA
CDR3 protein: CASSLLAVGIDTQYF; J gene: TRBJ2-3; V gene: TRBV3-1/TRBV3-2; D gene: TRBD2